Reported below is one T cell receptor beta chain. The sample has other DNA sequences that encode this CDR3 too. The sample comes from a study of shared clonotypes between healthy human individuals. Looked up from germline, CDR1 is SEHNR and CDR2 is FQNEAQ (reference sequence). V gave up 5 bases and J gave up 6 bases; unmatched junction bases: 5. The CDR3 is made up of 15 amino acids. Using immunoSEQ multiplex PCR, the repertoire was profiled, and TCRdb retains in-frame clones only, with some absent. In the table there are approximately 710,000 clones, about 92% of which are singletons. Sequenced sample: memory CD8+ T cells from PBMCs. Indicated subset: CD45RO+ cells pooled with CCR7-negative TemRA cells. The V and J genes are TRBV7-9 and TRBJ2-1, with 12 bases that match TRBD1. The sequence came from a man between 18 and 35 years old in good health. Some clones in this sample may be carry-over from other donors' samples. Here the CDR3 reads CASSRGQGARNEQFF. CDR3 DNA: TGTGCCAGCAGCCGGGGACAGGGGGCGCGCAATGAGCAGTTCTTC. The complete variable domain, with remaining parts taken from reference TRBV7-9 and TRBJ2-1, reads DTGVSQNPRHKITKRGQNVTFRCDPISEHNRLYWYRQTLGQGPEFLTYFQNEAQLEKSRLLSDRFSAERPKGSFSTLEIQRTEQGDSAMYLCASSRGQGARNEQFFGPGTRLTVL.